This T cell receptor beta chain was captured in a study of blood T cell repertoires in COVID-19. Study-wide context: Sites in the United States, Italy and Spain provided acute and convalescent COVID-19 samples. T cells, B-cell-depleted T cells, or PBMCs supplied cDNA or gDNA.

In the original workflow: It was from reference gene primer amplification that nucleated cell counts were estimated. TCRdb keeps only in-frame clones here, not all; method: immunoSEQ multiplex PCR. V, J and clone size are taken as reported in that table, and D and trimming were inferred from the DNA itself. This table has some 83,000 clones, around 81% appearing once. The CDR3 is 13 residues long. Trimming removed 5 bases at V and 5 bases at J, with 12 bases between. Germline V CDR1 and CDR2: SGHVS, FQNEAQ. The TCR sequence derives from a man older than 75 with acute or convalescent COVID-19. The sample consisted of peripheral blood. The chain is built from TRBV7-8 and TRBJ2-5; TRBD1 might be the D (5 bases). CDR3 DNA: TGTGCCAGCAGCCCAGGGATAAGGGAGACCCAGTACTTC. It translates to CASSPGIRETQYF.